The 28 T cell receptor beta chains in this list originate from one sample, sequenced in a study of STAT5B mutations in CD4+ large granular lymphocyte leukemia. This table comes from immunoSEQ multiplex PCR, and its TCRdb copy is limited to in-frame clones, with some not included. The sample records more than 40,000 clones, about 80% being singletons. The sequenced material came from CD4+ T cells from blood buffy coats. The receptor source for this set is a human donor in good health.

The chain carries TRBV15 and TRBJ2-7; perhaps TRBD1 as D (5 bases). Germline CDR1 is LNHNV and CDR2 is YYDKDF (reference sequence). Trimming removed 3 bases at V and 4 bases at J, with 13 bases between. The CDR3 spans 14 residues. CDR3 sequence: CATSSPQGAYEQYF. CDR3 coding DNA: TGTGCCACCAGCAGTCCCCAAGGGGCTTACGAGCAGTACTTC.

To note about this clone: Other DNA sequences within the sample encode an identical CDR3. This chain joins TRBV7-2 and TRBJ1-5; D possibly corresponds to TRBD1 (5 bases). The V end was cut by 2 bases, the J end by 6 bases, with 11 bases between. This CDR3 comprises 14 residues. The germline CDR1 and CDR2 sequences are SGHTA and FQGNSA. CDR3 loop: CASSLRQGGQPQHF. The CDR3 coding sequence is TGTGCCAGCAGCTTAAGGCAGGGTGGTCAGCCCCAGCATTTT.

The chain employs TRBV7-2 and TRBJ2-1, with a weak D call TRBD1 (6 bases). V was pared by 4 bases and J by 3 bases, with 7 bases between. CDR1 is SGHTA, CDR2 FQGNSA, per germline. This CDR3 spans 13 amino acids. For the CDR3, the DNA is TGTGCCAGCAGCTGGGGACACTACAATGAGCAGTTCTTC. It yields the protein CASSWGHYNEQFF.

This chain links TRBV7-6 with TRBJ2-5, with unresolved D. The CDR3 spans 13 residues. CDR1 is SGHVS and CDR2 is FNYEAQ in the germline V gene. V gave up 5 bases and J gave up 4 bases, with 11 bases separating them. The CDR3 here is CASSPGSRETQYF. Written as DNA, the CDR3 is TGTGCCAGCAGCCCCGGCAGTAGAGAGACCCAGTACTTC.

The chain employs TRBV6-5 and TRBJ2-1; 9 positions match TRBD2. Trimming cost V 4 bases and J 4 bases; bases outside gene matches: 8. From germline, CDR1 is MNHEY and CDR2 SVGAGI. The CDR3 is 16 amino acids. The CDR3 DNA reads as TGTGCCAGCAGTTCCCCGGGACTAGCTCCATACAATGAGCAGTTCTTC. This codes for CASSSPGLAPYNEQFF.

The CDR3: CASSKYSGGGQPQHF. In DNA, the CDR3 is TGTGCCAGCAGTAAGTACTCCGGAGGGGGTCAGCCCCAGCATTTT. The chain recombines TRBV6-1 with TRBJ1-5, with D perhaps TRBD1 (6 bases). V lost 5 bases, J lost 6 bases, and 17 bases lay in between. CDR3 length equals 15 residues. Per the germline V gene, CDR1 is MNHNS and CDR2 is SASEGT.

The V gene is TRBV7-3, the J gene TRBJ1-1; 7 positions match TRBD1. CDR1 is SGHTA and CDR2 is FQGTGA in the germline V gene. Trimming cost V 5 bases and J 2 bases; bases outside gene matches: 5. This CDR3 comprises 14 residues. CDR3 sequence reads: CASSMTGINTEAFF. The CDR3 DNA follows: TGTGCCAGCAGCATGACAGGGATAAACACTGAAGCTTTCTTT. Looking up the rest from reference TRBV7-3 and TRBJ1-1 gives the full variable domain: GAGVSQTPSNKVTEKGKYVELRCDPISGHTALYWYRQSLGQGPEFLIYFQGTGAADDSGLPNDRFFAVRPEGSVSTLKIQRTERGDSAVYLCASSMTGINTEAFFGQGTRLTVV.

This chain joins TRBV9 and TRBJ2-5; TRBD2 aligns across 8 bases. This CDR3 has 15 residues. J lost 4 bases, V lost 4 bases, and 9 bases had no gene match. CDR1 is SGDLS, CDR2 YYNGEE, per germline. The CDR3 DNA follows: TGTGCCAGCAGCCCCCGTGTGAGCGGGGGAGAGACCCAGTACTTC. It specifies CASSPRVSGGETQYF.

The chain combines TRBV6-5 with TRBJ2-7; TRBD1 agrees at 9 bases. The ends lost 2 bases at V and 4 bases at J; junction bases unmatched: 9. The CDR3 contains 16 residues. Germline CDR1 reads MNHEY; CDR2 reads SVGAGI. The CDR3 DNA follows: TGTGCCAGCAGTTACGGGGGACAGGGCGCATTTTACGAGCAGTACTTC. It specifies CASSYGGQGAFYEQYF.

This clone appeared a single time. The chain employs TRBV5-1 and TRBJ2-7; 10 positions match TRBD1. This CDR3 is 16 amino acids long. J lost 7 bases, V lost 2 bases, and 12 bases had no gene match. The V gene's germline CDR1 is SGHRS and CDR2 YFSETQ. The CDR3 region is CASSLGQGELLGEQYF. CDR3 DNA: TGCGCCAGCAGCTTAGGACAGGGGGAACTTCTTGGGGAGCAGTACTTC. The full variable domain, its missing parts supplied by reference TRBV5-1 and TRBJ2-7, is KAGVTQTPRYLIKTRGQQVTLSCSPISGHRSVSWYQQTPGQGLQFLFEYFSETQRNKGNFPGRFSGRQFSNSRSEMNVSTLELGDSALYLCASSLGQGELLGEQYFGPGTRLTVT.

As regards this clone: The sample contains more than one DNA sequence encoding this CDR3. This chain connects TRBV18 to TRBJ2-7; D not resolved. V dropped 3 bases and J dropped 3 bases, with 9 bases sitting between them. The CDR3 length is 13 residues. Germline values: CDR1 KGHSH, CDR2 LQKENI. CDR3 DNA sequence: TGTGCCAGCTCACCCCCCTCTAGCTACGAGCAGTACTTC. It is translated as CASSPPSSYEQYF. The full variable domain, with the rest looked up from reference TRBV18 and TRBJ2-7, is NAGVMQNPRHLVRRRGQEARLRCSPMKGHSHVYWYRQLPEEGLKFMVYLQKENIIDESGMPKERFSAEFPKEGPSILRIQQVVRGDSAAYFCASSPPSSYEQYFGPGTRLTVT.

This clone was detected only once. This sequence joins TRBV10-3 and TRBJ2-2; D unclear. Germline V gene data show CDR1 as ENHRY and CDR2 as SYGVKD. The CDR3 extends over 14 amino acids. The V and J ends lost 3 bases and 3 bases respectively, with 8 bases between them. The chain's CDR3 is CAISERPDTGELFF. The DNA for the CDR3 is TGTGCCATCAGTGAACGACCAGACACCGGGGAGCTGTTTTTT.

The V and J genes are TRBV11-3 and TRBJ2-1; D is unresolved. Germline loops: CDR1 SGHNT, CDR2 YENEEA. The CDR3 spans 14 residues. V gave up 1 base and J gave up 3 bases, with 7 bases separating them. The CDR3 coding sequence is TGTGCCAGCAGCTTAGCGGCTAACTACAATGAGCAGTTCTTC. Its protein is CASSLAANYNEQFF. Using reference TRBV11-3 and TRBJ2-1 for the parts outside the CDR3, the full variable domain is EAGVVQSPRYKIIEKKQPVAFWCNPISGHNTLYWYLQNLGQGPELLIRYENEEAVDDSQLPKDRFSAERLKGVDSTLKIQPAELGDSAVYLCASSLAANYNEQFFGPGTRLTVL.

The chain employs TRBV6-5 and TRBJ1-5, with D unclear. V lost 1 base to trimming and J lost 4 bases, with 5 bases between them. The germline V gene encodes CDR1 MNHEY and CDR2 SVGAGI. The CDR3 has 13 amino acids. The CDR3 DNA is TGTGCCAGCAGTTACTACGAAAATCAGCCCCAGCATTTT. It codes for CASSYYENQPQHF.

The V and J genes are TRBV6-1 and TRBJ1-4, with TRBD1 identical over 7 bases. V gave up 8 bases and J gave up 5 bases; unmatched junction bases: 11. CDR1 and CDR2 from the germline V gene are MNHNS and SASEGT. The CDR3 is 15 amino acids. The chain's CDR3 is CASELKGALNEKLFF. The CDR3 DNA reads TGTGCCAGCGAACTTAAGGGGGCTCTGAATGAAAAACTGTTTTTT.

The chain uses TRBV27 and TRBJ1-2; the D gene is possibly TRBD1 (5 bases). Per germline, CDR1 MNHEY and CDR2 SMNVEV (reference sequence). Trimming stripped 4 bases from V and 6 bases from J, with 18 bases between. The CDR3 extends over 15 amino acids. CDR3 coding DNA: TGTGCCAGCAGTTCCCGGGGGAGGGAAGCCCATGGCTACACCTTC. Protein product: CASSSRGREAHGYTF.

The V gene is TRBV5-1, the J gene TRBJ2-2; maybe TRBD1 (5 bases). From germline, CDR1 is SGHRS and CDR2 YFSETQ. Trimming stripped 4 bases from V and 1 base from J, with 14 bases between. The CDR3 loop spans 16 amino acids. CDR3: CASSVDSHMNTGELFF. The CDR3 DNA reads as TGCGCCAGCAGCGTCGACAGCCATATGAACACCGGGGAGCTGTTTTTT.

This clone was recorded only once. This chain connects TRBV11-3 to TRBJ2-1; D ambiguous. CDR3 length: 13 amino acids. CDR1 and CDR2 (germline): SGHNT, YENEEA. V was shortened by 1 base and J by 2 bases, with 3 bases between the two germline ends. The CDR3 sequence is CASSLGTYNEQFF. The CDR3 nucleotides read TGTGCCAGCAGCTTAGGCACCTACAATGAGCAGTTCTTC.

The chain combines TRBV27 with TRBJ2-1; D possibly matches TRBD1 or TRBD2 (5 bases each). The CDR3 length is 16 residues. The ends were cut back, 5 bases at V and 1 base at J, with 15 bases in the middle. Per germline, CDR1 MNHEY and CDR2 SMNVEV (reference sequence). The CDR3 nucleotides are TGTGCCAGCAGTACCCTTAACGGGGCGTCCTACAATGAGCAGTTCTTC. This codes for CASSTLNGASYNEQFF.

The chain uses TRBV5-1 and TRBJ2-3; 7 positions match TRBD1. This CDR3 region has 14 residues. The V segment lost 4 bases and the J segment 2 bases; nucleotides outside the gene matches: 4. Germline V lookup: CDR1 SGHRS, CDR2 YFSETQ. The CDR3 DNA follows: TGCGCCAGCAGCGTCGGGACAGACACAGATACGCAGTATTTT. Amino acid sequence: CASSVGTDTDTQYF.

This clone was seen a single time. The rearrangement joins TRBV19 to TRBJ2-1; D not resolved. This CDR3 spans 11 amino acids. The germline V and J ends were trimmed by 11 bases and 4 bases, with 9 bases remaining between them. In germline, CDR1 is LNHDA, CDR2 SQIVND (reference sequence). The chain's CDR3 is CAVRLYNEQFF. CDR3 in DNA: TGTGCCGTTCGGCTATACAATGAGCAGTTCTTC.

The J gene is TRBJ1-4, the V gene TRBV6-1; D possibly corresponds to TRBD1 (5 bases). The CDR3 runs 14 residues. V lost 7 bases and J 7 bases, leaving 16 bases between the germline ends. CDR1 and CDR2 (germline): MNHNS, SASEGT. CDR3 in amino acids: CASNSGYGGEKLFF. The DNA for the CDR3 is TGTGCCAGCAATTCAGGGTATGGGGGTGAAAAACTGTTTTTT.

This chain links TRBV7-3 with TRBJ1-2, with 7 bases aligning to TRBD1. This CDR3 has 14 residues. In germline, CDR1 is SGHTA, CDR2 FQGTGA. The trim removed 2 bases at V and 1 base at J, leaving 1 base unmatched. DNA for the CDR3: TGTGCCAGCAGCTTAGGGACAGATAACTATGGCTACACCTTC. It encodes CASSLGTDNYGYTF. The full variable domain, with the rest looked up from reference TRBV7-3 and TRBJ1-2, is GAGVSQTPSNKVTEKGKYVELRCDPISGHTALYWYRQSLGQGPEFLIYFQGTGAADDSGLPNDRFFAVRPEGSVSTLKIQRTERGDSAVYLCASSLGTDNYGYTFGSGTRLTVV.

The chain combines TRBV10-3 with TRBJ1-6; no clear D gene. The germline gives CDR1 ENHRY, CDR2 SYGVKD. The CDR3 sequence is 17 residues long. With 6 bases removed from V and 0 bases from J, the gap between germline ends came to 15 bases. The CDR3 region has the DNA TGTGCCATCAGGGAGACTGGCCCTAGCTCCTATAATTCACCCCTCCACTTT. It codes for CAIRETGPSSYNSPLHF.

The J gene is TRBJ2-7, the V gene TRBV30, with TRBD2 matching over 14 bases. The V gene's germline CDR1 is GTSNPN and CDR2 SVGIG (reference sequence). The CDR3 length is 17 residues. The V and J ends lost 3 bases and 2 bases, in that order; junction bases with no gene match: 9. CDR3 loop: CAWSRTSGRRGTYEQYF. Written as DNA, the CDR3 is TGTGCCTGGAGCCGGACTAGCGGGAGGAGGGGAACCTACGAGCAGTACTTC.

J is TRBJ1-1 and V is TRBV2; TRBD1 aligns across 8 bases. With V trimmed by 7 bases and J by 5 bases, 9 bases remained unmatched. The V gene's germline CDR1 is SNHLY and CDR2 FYNNEI. The CDR3 runs 14 residues. CDR3 sequence: CASITGQGGTEAFF. The DNA of the CDR3 is TGTGCCAGCATCACCGGACAGGGTGGGACTGAAGCTTTCTTT.

This chain connects TRBV6-5 to TRBJ1-2; D may be TRBD1 (6 bases). The CDR3 totals 13 residues. Germline assignment: CDR1 MNHEY and CDR2 SVGAGI. With 6 bases removed from V and 2 bases from J, the gap between germline ends came to 10 bases. The CDR3 region is CASRGTRNYGYTF. The DNA for the CDR3 is TGTGCCAGCAGGGGGACACGAAACTATGGCTACACCTTC.

The V and J genes are TRBV4-1 and TRBJ1-1; the D is unclear. Germline-derived CDR1 and CDR2 are MGHRA and YSYEKL. The CDR3 is 14 amino acids. The ends were cut back, 0 bases at V and 0 bases at J, with 5 bases in the middle. CDR3 sequence: CASSQDRVNTEAFF. CDR3 DNA sequence: TGCGCCAGCAGCCAAGATAGAGTGAACACTGAAGCTTTCTTT.